This is a list of T cell receptor beta chains from one sample in a study of healthy donors' naive CD4 and CD8 T cells. TCRdb fed the reads into MiXCR, producing one record per CDR3 protein. The table shows some 190,000 distinct CDR3 sequences, with over 60% occurring only once. Source material: naive CD4+ and CD8+ T cells sorted from blood, pooled from several donors. The origin of the receptors is a pool of human donors in good health; the sample pools cells from several healthy donors. The CDR3 runs from the conserved cysteine through the conserved F or W. Each record gives: CDR3 length, J gene, clone size, V gene, D gene, CDR3 protein, CDR3 DNA. D genes are given only for firm matches. Size tells how often a clone was seen (once, few, many) or the class of an expanded clone, and some rows leave it out.

len: 14; j_gene: TRBJ2-5; abundance: -; v_gene: TRBV29-1; d_gene: -; CDR3aa: CSVVKGGSEETQYF; CDR3nt: TGCAGCGTGGTTAAAGGAGGCAGTGAAGAGACCCAGTACTTC
len: 16; j_gene: TRBJ2-1; abundance: -; v_gene: TRBV27; d_gene: -; CDR3aa: CASSLSTTIPVYEQFF; CDR3nt: TGTGCCAGCAGTTTATCTACGACTATCCCAGTCTATGAGCAGTTCTTC
len: 12; j_gene: TRBJ2-1; abundance: few; v_gene: TRBV6-2/TRBV6-3; d_gene: -; CDR3aa: CASSYPYNEQFF; CDR3nt: TGTGCCAGCAGTTACCCTTACAATGAGCAGTTCTTC
len: 14; j_gene: TRBJ2-1; abundance: -; v_gene: TRBV27; d_gene: TRBD2; CDR3aa: CASSPGLAPNEQFF; CDR3nt: TGTGCCAGCAGTCCCGGACTAGCGCCCAATGAGCAGTTCTTC
len: 14; j_gene: TRBJ2-1; abundance: -; v_gene: TRBV19; d_gene: TRBD2; CDR3aa: CASSEVAGYNEQFF; CDR3nt: TGTGCCAGTAGTGAGGTAGCGGGATACAATGAGCAGTTCTTC
len: 12; j_gene: TRBJ1-2; abundance: -; v_gene: TRBV29-1; d_gene: -; CDR3aa: CSVSGGDYGYTF; CDR3nt: TGCAGCGTTTCCGGGGGCGACTATGGCTACACCTTC
len: 16; j_gene: TRBJ2-5; abundance: -; v_gene: TRBV11-2; d_gene: -; CDR3aa: CASSLDRGSLQETQYF; CDR3nt: TGTGCCAGCAGCTTAGATCGGGGGTCGCTTCAAGAGACCCAGTACTTC
len: 15; j_gene: TRBJ1-1; abundance: -; v_gene: TRBV7-8; d_gene: -; CDR3aa: CASSLSAAKNTEAFF; CDR3nt: TGTGCCAGCAGCTTAAGTGCAGCAAAGAACACTGAAGCTTTCTTT
len: 15; j_gene: TRBJ2-1; abundance: -; v_gene: TRBV29-1; d_gene: -; CDR3aa: CSVGDPPSSYNEQFF; CDR3nt: TGCAGCGTCGGCGACCCGCCTAGCTCCTACAATGAGCAGTTCTTC
len: 15; j_gene: TRBJ2-1; abundance: few; v_gene: TRBV29-1; d_gene: TRBD2; CDR3aa: CSCFTGLAGLPEQFF; CDR3nt: TGCAGCTGTTTCACGGGACTAGCGGGGCTACCCGAGCAGTTCTTC
len: 12; j_gene: TRBJ1-2; abundance: -; v_gene: TRBV29-1; d_gene: -; CDR3aa: CSVGAGRDGYTF; CDR3nt: TGCAGCGTGGGCGCGGGCCGGGATGGCTACACCTTC
len: 13; j_gene: TRBJ2-7; abundance: -; v_gene: TRBV29-1; d_gene: -; CDR3aa: CSARTAHSYEQYF; CDR3nt: TGCAGCGCTAGGACAGCCCACTCCTACGAGCAGTACTTC
len: 15; j_gene: TRBJ2-1; abundance: -; v_gene: TRBV6-5; d_gene: TRBD1; CDR3aa: CASSSDRQTYNEQFF; CDR3nt: TGTGCCAGCAGTTCGGACAGGCAGACCTACAATGAGCAGTTCTTC
len: 15; j_gene: TRBJ2-1; abundance: -; v_gene: TRBV5-6; d_gene: -; CDR3aa: CASSFPGLRHNEQFF; CDR3nt: TGTGCCAGCAGCTTTCCAGGTCTCCGGCACAATGAGCAGTTCTTC
len: 14; j_gene: TRBJ1-2; abundance: -; v_gene: TRBV6-5; d_gene: TRBD1; CDR3aa: CASSSYRGVAGYTF; CDR3nt: TGTGCCAGCAGTTCCTACAGGGGGGTGGCTGGCTACACCTTC